This T cell receptor (beta chain) originates from a study of cytomegalovirus exposure and HLA in healthy donors (dated by TCRdb to the late 2010s). In terms of the full investigation: An earlier analysis of approximately 640 of the donors reported 250 to 300 Gb of sequence data and some 120 million unique TCR beta sequences from about 200 million T cells. About 300 gigabases of sequencing data and 70 million to 85 million unique TCR sequences were included in an early release covering roughly 600 HLA-typed donors. The genetic ancestry cluster associated with self-reported Caucasian donors included roughly four fifths of the 398 genotyped donors. The aim of the study was to test whether cataloging public T cell receptors could identify signatures of past pathogen exposure. The study used immunosequencing to profile the T cell repertoires of some 600 subjects and linked those repertoires to cytomegalovirus serostatus. Besides the first cohort of around 700 subjects, a separate validation cohort made up of about 120 different subjects was used. To predict cytomegalovirus infection status, the study combined high-throughput TCR immunosequencing, statistical association of individual TCRs with disease status, and machine learning. A later analysis re-analyzed previously published TCR beta repertoires from 550 to 700 donors and added high-resolution HLA genotyping to study TCR occurrence patterns. Rather than using new phenotypic data, the later analysis identified candidate immune exposures from TCR beta sequences and from how often those sequences occurred across donors. An earlier analysis of 587 of the donors applied high-throughput TCR beta sequencing to assess whether each TCR beta V gene segment acted as functional or pseudogenic. Donor age, sex, ethnicity and CMV serostatus were collected together with the repertoire data. A later genetic analysis took genome-wide SNP genotypes for 398 of the 666 donors and used that subset as a discovery cohort. All discovery cohort repertoires had been generated on a single sequencing platform. HLA typing included class I and class II loci at four-digit resolution. Typing coverage differed by locus: A, B, C, DRB1 and DQB1 were typed in about 620-640 donors, DQA1 in about 560, DPA1 in 600 to 610, and DPB1 in around 440. Because of strong linkage in the cohort, roughly five DR-DQ haplotypes were treated as single units for association and clustering. Among 398 genotyped donors of the cohort, an average of roughly 230,000 unique TCR beta nucleotide sequences was sequenced per donor, of which 15% to 20% were non-productive.

The CDR1 and CDR2 encoded by the germline V gene (reference sequence) are SEHNR and FQNEAQ. The CDR3 runs 13 residues from the cysteine to the phenylalanine. Only the CDR3 DNA stays, 39 bases, in frame from base 1. Libraries came from the immunoSEQ multiplex PCR assay. The multiplex PCR relied on a mix of 60 forward primers for TCR Vbeta segments and 13 reverse primers for TCR Jbeta segments. The CDR3 region of rearranged TCR beta genes was amplified from genomic DNA with a multiplex PCR assay. Amplified TCR beta libraries were sequenced as 87-base-pair reads on the Illumina HiSeq System. Regarding the original processing steps: In a later analysis, tens of millions of unique TCR beta chains were counted across the approximately 670 repertoires, and some 10 million of these chains were shared by at least two donors. Raw reads were error-corrected and collapsed into unique sequences with a nearest-neighbor algorithm that merged closely related sequences to remove PCR and sequencing errors. To assign V, D and J gene segments, CDR3 sequences were aligned to IMGT reference sequences. For a sequence to be retained, at least a six-nucleotide match to both a V gene segment and a J gene segment was required. Rearrangements were called productive when the CDR3 lacked stop codons and stayed in frame with V and J; all others were non-productive. CDR3 was defined according to IMGT convention as the region running from the second conserved V-encoded cysteine to the conserved J-encoded phenylalanine. The earlier analysis of about 640 of the donors excluded any sequence lacking an unambiguous match to a single V gene segment. An earlier analysis of just under 600 of the donors called V segments functional above 56.7% productive rearrangements and segregating when the between-donor standard deviation exceeded 5%. A statistical classification framework was built for diagnosing cytomegalovirus status from the catalog of TCR beta chain sequences. In a later analysis, TCR nucleotide sequences were compared against IMGT/GENE-DB human TR gene sequences so that V and J genes could be assigned. The TCRdist pipeline was used in a later analysis to assign CDR3 sequences and most-parsimonious VDJ recombination scenarios. In a later analysis, every TCR beta chain was defined by the combination of its CDR3 amino acid sequence and its V-gene family, and reads without a unique V-gene family were dropped. In a later analysis, fewer than 650 highly shared, low-generation-probability nucleotide sequences were removed to address suspected cross-contamination and a sequencing artifact. In a later analysis, a clonal expansion index was calculated for each public chain from normalized within-repertoire ranks of inferred template counts. In a later analysis, generation probabilities were computed with a VDJ recombination model fitted to out-of-frame rearrangements, and the resulting probabilities were checked against IGoR. In a later analysis, TCR-TCR, TCR-HLA and TCR-CMV co-occurrence was scored with hypergeometric tests, and a repertoire-size bias correction was applied to TCR pairs. In a later analysis, false discovery rates were estimated by permuting HLA or CMV assignments 20 times. In a later analysis, co-occurring TCRs were grouped using DBSCAN, and TCRdist sequence similarity was added for clustering within HLA-allele-positive subsets. Repertoires with fewer than 30,000 or more than 120,000 public chains, plus five repertoires with anomalous nucleotide sharing, were excluded from co-occurrence clustering. TCRdb provides this immuneACCESS table in a form limited to in-frame rearrangements. Some clones are lacking; in checked studies, under half of them reflect an unresolved V gene, and why the rest are absent is not known. V and J calls and clone size are as listed in that table; D and trimming were resolved from the DNA. The sample table records roughly 190,000 clones; about four fifths of these occur just once. Clones ranked in the top ten supply about a tenth of the sample.

The cohort comprised fewer than 750 healthy bone marrow donors. At the time of sampling, every cohort member was nominally healthy, though immune exposures that went unrecorded were likely present. The donor was CMV seropositive and belonged to the group of a few hundred seropositive cohort members. A peripheral blood sample was provided by each donor, and peripheral blood mononuclear cells were used for TCR beta sequencing. Genomic DNA extraction from the blood cell samples was performed with the Qiagen DNeasy Blood Extraction Kit. The investigation overall reported the following: Correlated functional status among segregating V segments might be attributable to linkage disequilibrium, but an unknown experimental factor could not be ruled out. A later analysis found that HLA-associated TCR beta chains were more clonally expanded and had lower generation probabilities than equally common non-associated chains. Cytomegalovirus status was reported to be diagnosed by the classifier with high specificity and sensitivity in both the original and validation cohorts. A further reported finding was that TCR beta sequences accurately predicted the HLA-A and HLA-B alleles for most subjects in the first cohort. A few of the identified cytomegalovirus-associated TCR beta chains were confirmed in vitro to be specific for cytomegalovirus antigens. The 87-base-pair reads could not distinguish some IMGT-functional V segments, including TRBV6-2 and TRBV6-3, so those segments were excluded. Because counts were too low, roughly 18 rarely observed V segments, including chromosome 9 orphons, were left out of the earlier analysis of a few hundred of the donors. The authors suggested that the approach could potentially be extended to other disease states and immunological phenotypes. In an earlier analysis of approximately 590 of the donors, most TCR beta V segments appeared in productive rearrangements about 87% or about 30% of the time, broadly matching IMGT annotations. The study listed 164 TCR beta chains as associated with cytomegalovirus. A later analysis found that most CMV-associated TCR beta chains appeared HLA-restricted, with HLA associations seemingly driven largely by CMV exposure. Compared with the approximately 600-donor mean, donors in an Asian-associated ancestry cluster had fewer N-insertions in productive TCRs, according to a later genetic analysis. For the cohort, immune exposure information was limited to CMV serostatus. This cohort had only TCR beta chains sequenced, and the lack of alpha or paired-chain data limited which features could be detected. According to a later analysis, TCR association rates differed among HLA loci, with DRB1 alleles showing the most associated TCRs and HLA-C alleles showing the fewest. A group of highly shared sequence variants was considered likely to be a technical artifact of the sequencing pipeline. Assigning TCR associations to individual alleles was difficult when HLA alleles, especially DR and DQ, strongly co-occurred. A later analysis reported that several top co-occurrence clusters appeared linked to parvovirus B19, influenza, CMV and Epstein-Barr virus. An association between a missense DCLRE1C variant and V-gene and J-gene trimming of TCR beta chains was found in a later genetic analysis and replicated in an independent cohort. Presence/absence analyses assumed roughly uniform sequencing depth across donors, an assumption that may not hold. While some public TCRs were present in many individuals, most TCR sequences turned up only very rarely across donors. Specific HLA alleles were associated with roughly 16,000 TCR beta sequences at a false discovery rate of 0.05 in a later analysis. Because HLA typing was unavailable for some donors at each locus, only the typed subset was used in association tests.

In the case of this clone: The target of this receptor is not known. An end of the junction differs from the germline gene, which may be a read error.

The rearrangement joined TRBV7-9 to TRBJ1-2, and TRBD1 may be the D gene, going by 6 matching bases. This clonotype was obtained from a woman aged 45 to 65 in good health and CMV-seropositive. Sequenced material: PBMCs. The DNA sequence follows: TGTTCCAGCAGCTTACAGGGAACCCATGGCTACACCTTC. Its translation is CSSSLQGTHGYTF.